These T cell receptor beta chains were read from a single sample in a study of radiation and T cells in renal cell carcinoma. Sequencing was performed with immunoSEQ multiplex PCR; in TCRdb, only in-frame clones are kept and a portion is missing. The top ten hold about 4.3% of the sample, which has 150,000 or so clones, 88% seen once. Sequences were derived from blood, sampled from a patient whose treatment included radiotherapy and nephrectomy. These receptors were taken from a woman in her sixties or seventies with renal cell carcinoma. Each CDR3 is given with its conserved first and last residue. D genes are given only for firm matches. Clone size is stated in some rows and not others, as once, few, many or a class when expanded.

D: NA
V: TRBV18
size: NA
J: TRBJ2-3
CDR3: CASSGDTDTQYF
DNA: TGTGCCAGCTCAGGCGACACAGATACGCAGTATTTT

D: TRBD1
V: TRBV28
size: NA
J: TRBJ1-2
CDR3: CASSSDRGANYGYTF
DNA: TGTGCCAGCAGTTCCGACAGGGGAGCCAACTATGGCTACACCTTC

D: NA
V: TRBV7-6
size: NA
J: TRBJ2-7
CDR3: CASSLGESYEQYF
DNA: TGTGCCAGCAGCTTAGGAGAGTCCTACGAGCAGTACTTC

D: NA
V: TRBV5-4
size: NA
J: TRBJ2-5
CDR3: CASSSRRPTGETQYF
DNA: TGTGCCAGCAGCTCTAGACGGCCCACTGGGGAGACCCAGTACTTC

D: NA
V: TRBV7-2
size: NA
J: TRBJ1-2
CDR3: CASSPGGDYGYTF
DNA: TGTGCCAGCAGCCCCGGGGGGGACTATGGCTACACCTTC

D: NA
V: TRBV2
size: NA
J: TRBJ2-7
CDR3: CASSEPSRYEQYF
DNA: TGTGCCAGCAGTGAACCTAGTAGGTACGAGCAGTACTTC

D: TRBD2
V: TRBV7-8
size: once
J: TRBJ2-3
CDR3: CASSLVLAGGTDTQYF
DNA: TGTGCCAGCAGCTTAGTACTAGCGGGGGGTACAGATACGCAGTATTTT

D: TRBD2
V: TRBV7-2
size: NA
J: TRBJ2-5
CDR3: CASSLESRGADRETQYF
DNA: TGTGCCAGCAGCTTAGAATCGCGGGGGGCTGATCGGGAGACCCAGTACTTC

D: NA
V: TRBV6-1
size: NA
J: TRBJ1-4
CDR3: CASSPLNEKLFF
DNA: TGTGCCAGCAGCCCTCTTAATGAAAAACTGTTTTTT

D: NA
V: TRBV7-2
size: NA
J: TRBJ1-5
CDR3: CASSPGQRNQPQHF
DNA: TGTGCCAGCAGCCCCGGACAGAGAAATCAGCCCCAGCATTTT

D: NA
V: TRBV9
size: NA
J: TRBJ2-3
CDR3: CASSVGPITDTQYF
DNA: TGTGCCAGCAGCGTAGGCCCTATCACAGATACGCAGTATTTT

D: TRBD2
V: TRBV7-6
size: once
J: TRBJ2-7
CDR3: CASSFGRTSGEQYF
DNA: TGTGCCAGCAGCTTTGGTAGGACTAGCGGCGAGCAGTACTTC

D: NA
V: TRBV21-1
size: NA
J: TRBJ1-5
CDR3: CASSKDPPQHF
DNA: TGTGCCAGCAGCAAAGATCCGCCCCAGCATTTT

D: NA
V: TRBV6-1
size: NA
J: TRBJ1-4
CDR3: CATDRTATNEKLFF
DNA: TGTGCCACCGATCGGACAGCAACTAATGAAAAACTGTTTTTT

D: NA
V: TRBV29-1
size: NA
J: TRBJ1-2
CDR3: CSVDSGGYTF
DNA: TGCAGCGTTGATTCAGGAGGCTACACCTTC